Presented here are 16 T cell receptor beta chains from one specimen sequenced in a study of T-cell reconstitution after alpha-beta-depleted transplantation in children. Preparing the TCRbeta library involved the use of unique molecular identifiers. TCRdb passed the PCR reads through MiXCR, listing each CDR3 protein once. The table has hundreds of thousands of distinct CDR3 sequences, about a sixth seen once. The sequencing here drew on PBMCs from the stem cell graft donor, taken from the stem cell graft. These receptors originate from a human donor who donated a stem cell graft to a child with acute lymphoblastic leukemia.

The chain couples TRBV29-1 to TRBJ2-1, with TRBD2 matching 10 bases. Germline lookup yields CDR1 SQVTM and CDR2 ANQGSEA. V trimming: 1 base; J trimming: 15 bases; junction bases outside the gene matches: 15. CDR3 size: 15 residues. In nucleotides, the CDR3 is TGCAGCGTTGAAGGGGCTAGCGGGAGTTCTTTCGGCTGGTTCTTC. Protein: CSVEGASGSSFGWFF.

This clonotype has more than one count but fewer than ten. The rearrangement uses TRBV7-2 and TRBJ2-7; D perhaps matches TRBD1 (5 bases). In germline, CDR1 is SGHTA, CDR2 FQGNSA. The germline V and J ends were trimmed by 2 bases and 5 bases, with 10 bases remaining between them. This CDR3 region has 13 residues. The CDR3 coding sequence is TGTGCCAGCAGCTTATTAGGGGTCCACGAGCAGTACTTC. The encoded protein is CASSLLGVHEQYF.

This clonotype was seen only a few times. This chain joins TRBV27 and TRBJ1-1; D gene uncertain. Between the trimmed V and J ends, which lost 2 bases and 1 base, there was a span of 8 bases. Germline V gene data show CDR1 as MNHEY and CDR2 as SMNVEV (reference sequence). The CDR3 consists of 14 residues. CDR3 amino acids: CASSLARANTEAFF. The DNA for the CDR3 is TGTGCCAGCAGTTTAGCCAGAGCGAACACTGAAGCTTTCTTT.

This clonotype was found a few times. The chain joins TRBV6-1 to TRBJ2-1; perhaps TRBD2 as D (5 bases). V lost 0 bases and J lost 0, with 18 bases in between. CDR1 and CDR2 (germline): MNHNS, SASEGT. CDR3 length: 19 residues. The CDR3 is CASSEAPGLFGGSYNEQFF. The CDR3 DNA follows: TGTGCCAGCAGTGAAGCGCCGGGCTTGTTTGGAGGCTCCTACAATGAGCAGTTCTTC.

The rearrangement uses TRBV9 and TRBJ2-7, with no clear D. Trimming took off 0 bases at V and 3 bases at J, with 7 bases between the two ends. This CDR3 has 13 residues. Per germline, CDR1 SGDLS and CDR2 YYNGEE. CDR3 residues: CASSVAAGYEQYF. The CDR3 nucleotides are TGTGCCAGCAGCGTAGCGGCCGGCTACGAGCAGTACTTC.

CDR3 DNA sequence: TGCGCCAGCAGCCCCCTCGGGCAGAATGGCTACACCTTC. Translating it yields CASSPLGQNGYTF. This chain uses TRBV4-1 with TRBJ1-2; D gene ambiguous. The CDR3 spans 13 residues. Per the germline V gene, CDR1 is MGHRA and CDR2 is YSYEKL. The germline V and J ends were trimmed by 4 bases and 6 bases, with 12 bases remaining between them.

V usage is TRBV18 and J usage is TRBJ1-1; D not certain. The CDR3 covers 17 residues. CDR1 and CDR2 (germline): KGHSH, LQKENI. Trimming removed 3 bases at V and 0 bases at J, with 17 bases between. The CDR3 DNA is TGTGCCAGCTCACCTTTTTTCCAAAAATTTATGAACACTGAAGCTTTCTTT. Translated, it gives CASSPFFQKFMNTEAFF.

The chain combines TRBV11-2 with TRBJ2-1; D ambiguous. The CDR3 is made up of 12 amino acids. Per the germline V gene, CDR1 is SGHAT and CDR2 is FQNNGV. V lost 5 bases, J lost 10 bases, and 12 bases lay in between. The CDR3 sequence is CASSPLGAEQFF. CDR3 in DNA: TGTGCCAGCAGCCCACTGGGTGCAGAGCAGTTCTTC.

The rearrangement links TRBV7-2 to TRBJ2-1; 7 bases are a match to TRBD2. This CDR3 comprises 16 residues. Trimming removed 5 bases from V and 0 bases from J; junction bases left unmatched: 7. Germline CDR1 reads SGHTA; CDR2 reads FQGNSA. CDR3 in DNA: TGTGCCAGCAGCGATCTAGCGGTGTACTCCTACAATGAGCAGTTCTTC. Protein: CASSDLAVYSYNEQFF.

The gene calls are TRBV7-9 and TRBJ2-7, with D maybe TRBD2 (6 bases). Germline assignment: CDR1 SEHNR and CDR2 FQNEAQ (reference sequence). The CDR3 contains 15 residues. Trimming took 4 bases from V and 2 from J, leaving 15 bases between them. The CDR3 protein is CASSSRGRGPYEQYF. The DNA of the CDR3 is TGTGCCAGCAGCTCCCGAGGGCGGGGACCCTACGAGCAGTACTTC.

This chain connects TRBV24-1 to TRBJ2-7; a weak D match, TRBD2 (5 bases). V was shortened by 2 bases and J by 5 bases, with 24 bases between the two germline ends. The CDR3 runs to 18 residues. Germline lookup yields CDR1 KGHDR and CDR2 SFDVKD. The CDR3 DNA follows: TGTGCCACCAGTGATTCCGGATGCGACGGGAAAAGACGGGACGAGCAGTACTTC. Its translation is CATSDSGCDGKRRDEQYF.

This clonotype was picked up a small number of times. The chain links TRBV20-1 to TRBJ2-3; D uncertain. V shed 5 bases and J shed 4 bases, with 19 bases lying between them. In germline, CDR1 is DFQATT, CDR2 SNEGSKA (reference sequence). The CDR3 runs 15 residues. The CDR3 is CSALHPGRIADTQYF. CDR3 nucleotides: TGCAGTGCTCTACACCCCGGACGAATCGCAGATACGCAGTATTTT.

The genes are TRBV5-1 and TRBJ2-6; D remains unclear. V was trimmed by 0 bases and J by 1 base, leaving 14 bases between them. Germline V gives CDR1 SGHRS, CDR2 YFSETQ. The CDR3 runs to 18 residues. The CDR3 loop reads CASSLGVAYPSGANVLTF. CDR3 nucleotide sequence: TGCGCCAGCAGCTTGGGGGTGGCCTACCCTTCTGGGGCCAACGTCCTGACTTTC.

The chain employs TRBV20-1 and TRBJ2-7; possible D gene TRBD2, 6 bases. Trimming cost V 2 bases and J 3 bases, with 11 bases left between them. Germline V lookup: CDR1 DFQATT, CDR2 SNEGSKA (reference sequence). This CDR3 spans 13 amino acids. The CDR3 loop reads CSARIRAGYEQYF. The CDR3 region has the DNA TGCAGTGCTAGAATCAGAGCGGGCTACGAGCAGTACTTC.

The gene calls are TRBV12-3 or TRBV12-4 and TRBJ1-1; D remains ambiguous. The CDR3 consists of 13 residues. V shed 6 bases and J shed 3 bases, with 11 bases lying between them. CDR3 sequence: CASRRVSDTEAFF. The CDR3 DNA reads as TGTGCCAGCAGACGTGTAAGTGACACTGAAGCTTTCTTT.

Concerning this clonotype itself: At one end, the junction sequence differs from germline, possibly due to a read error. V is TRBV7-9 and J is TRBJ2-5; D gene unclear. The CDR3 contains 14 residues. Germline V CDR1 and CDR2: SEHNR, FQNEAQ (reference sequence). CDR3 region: CASSLVESQKTQYF. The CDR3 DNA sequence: TGTGCCAGCAGCTTAGTAGAGTCCCAAAAGACCCAGTACTTC.